These T cell receptor beta chains were read from a single sample in a study of vaccination and CD4 T cells after COVID-19. TCRdb re-derived calls from the PCR reads in MiXCR, one entry per CDR3 protein. The sample lists roughly 20,000 distinct CDR3 sequences, about half occurring once. These TCRs' antigens remain unknown. The source material was CD4+ T cells from blood, cultured in vitro. These receptors came from a human donor who had recovered from COVID-19. CDR3s include the opening cysteine and the closing phenylalanine or tryptophan. The D gene is left open where the match is weak. Clone size is stated in some rows and not others, as once, few, many or a class when expanded.

-,13,TRBV30,-,TRBJ2-7,CAWSNSRSRLRDF,TGTGCCTGGAGTAATAGCCGTTCCCGTCTCAGGGACTTC
TRBD2,15,TRBV7-8,few,TRBJ2-1,CASSLGLAAYNEQFF,TGTGCCAGCAGCTTAGGACTAGCGGCCTACAATGAGCAGTTCTTC
TRBD1,14,TRBV20-1,few,TRBJ1-5,CSARDRGFNQPQHF,TGCAGTGCCAGGGACAGGGGTTTCAATCAGCCCCAGCATTTT
-,13,TRBV27,medium-sized,TRBJ1-1,CASSLVENTEAFF,TGTGCCAGCAGTTTGGTGGAGAACACTGAAGCTTTCTTT
-,12,TRBV10-1,-,TRBJ2-5,CASSEGRETQYF,TGCGCCAGCAGTGAGGGCAGGGAGACCCAGTACTTC
-,12,TRBV12-3/TRBV12-4,-,TRBJ2-3,CASSLSVDTQYF,TGTGCCAGCAGTTTATCGGTGGATACGCAGTATTTT
-,14,TRBV11-3,-,TRBJ1-6,CASSSTTSRSPLHF,TGTGCCAGCAGCTCGACAACGAGCCGTTCACCCCTCCACTTT
-,13,TRBV7-3,once,TRBJ2-1,CASSFYINNEQFF,TGTGCCAGCAGCTTTTACATAAACAATGAGCAGTTCTTC
TRBD1,15,TRBV7-9,few,TRBJ1-1,CASSFQGALRDEAFF,TGTGCCAGCAGCTTCCAGGGGGCGCTTAGGGATGAAGCTTTCTTT
TRBD2,17,TRBV2,few,TRBJ2-5,CASSGGYSGRRSETQYF,TGTGCCAGCAGTGGGGGGTATAGCGGGAGACGATCCGAGACCCAGTACTTC
-,14,TRBV20-1,-,TRBJ2-7,CSASKAALSYEQYF,TGCAGTGCTAGTAAAGCGGCCCTCTCCTACGAGCAGTACTTC
-,14,TRBV30,once,TRBJ1-1,CAWRFTGRNTEAFF,TGTGCCTGGAGATTTACAGGGAGGAACACTGAAGCTTTCTTT
-,14,TRBV18,once,TRBJ2-1,CASSPQEGLGEQFF,TGTGCCAGCTCACCACAGGAGGGGTTGGGTGAGCAGTTCTTC
TRBD1,17,TRBV4-1,-,TRBJ2-3,CASSQEPQGAGTDTQYF,TGCGCCAGCAGCCAAGAGCCTCAGGGGGCCGGCACAGATACGCAGTATTTT
-,14,TRBV6-1,-,TRBJ1-3,CASGDRHSGNTIYF,TGTGCCAGCGGAGACAGGCACTCTGGAAACACCATATATTTT
TRBD1,17,TRBV12-3/TRBV12-4,-,TRBJ2-3,CASSHLGQGLSTDTQYF,TGTGCCAGCAGTCACTTAGGACAGGGCCTTAGCACAGATACGCAGTATTTT
TRBD2,16,TRBV7-2,few,TRBJ2-1,CASSISGGPPYNEQFF,TGTGCCAGCAGCATCAGCGGGGGCCCTCCCTACAATGAGCAGTTCTTC
-,13,TRBV21-1,-,TRBJ1-6,CASSKVTSSPLHF,TGTGCCAGCAGCAAAGTCACAAGTTCACCCCTCCACTTT
-,16,TRBV6-2/TRBV6-3,-,TRBJ2-3,CASSYAETGNTDTQYF,TGTGCCAGCAGTTACGCCGAGACGGGGAACACAGATACGCAGTATTTT
-,12,TRBV28,-,TRBJ1-2,CASSGRNYGYTF,TGTGCCAGCAGCGGCCGAAACTATGGCTACACCTTC
TRBD1,15,TRBV6-5,-,TRBJ2-7,CASSYGTGGFYEQYF,TGTGCCAGCAGTTACGGGACAGGGGGCTTTTACGAGCAGTACTTC
-,11,TRBV20-1,-,TRBJ2-7,CSARGGPEQYF,TGCAGTGCTAGGGGCGGGCCCGAGCAGTACTTC
TRBD1,16,TRBV10-2,-,TRBJ2-7,CASSEAGTGAPREQYF,TGCGCCAGCAGTGAGGCCGGGACAGGGGCCCCTAGAGAGCAGTACTTC
-,15,TRBV7-2,few,TRBJ1-2,CASSLESGQNYGYTF,TGTGCCAGCAGCTTAGAGTCAGGGCAGAACTATGGCTACACCTTC
-,13,TRBV15,-,TRBJ2-1,CATRSQSYNEQFF,TGTGCCACCAGGAGCCAGAGTTACAATGAGCAGTTCTTC
TRBD1,15,TRBV27,few,TRBJ1-2,CASSVGQGGSYGYTF,TGTGCCAGCAGTGTTGGACAGGGGGGATCCTATGGCTACACCTTC
TRBD2,15,TRBV2,-,TRBJ2-7,CASSEELAAFGEQYF,TGTGCCAGCAGTGAAGAACTAGCGGCGTTCGGGGAGCAGTACTTC
-,11,TRBV20-1,-,TRBJ1-2,CSARAGDGYTF,TGCAGTGCTAGAGCTGGGGATGGCTACACCTTC
TRBD1,14,TRBV20-1,-,TRBJ1-1,CSARGEQGWAEAFF,TGCAGTGCTAGAGGCGAACAGGGGTGGGCTGAAGCTTTCTTT
-,15,TRBV21-1,-,TRBJ2-7,CASSPPPGQAYEQYF,TGTGCCAGCAGCCCCCCCCCGGGACAAGCCTACGAGCAGTACTTC
-,12,TRBV29-1,-,TRBJ1-2,CSVEGQAYGYTF,TGCAGCGTTGAAGGACAGGCTTATGGCTACACCTTC
-,17,TRBV18,-,TRBJ1-3,CASSPLYTRRSGNTIYF,TGTGCCAGCTCACCACTCTACACCCGACGCTCTGGAAACACCATATATTTT
-,13,TRBV19,-,TRBJ2-5,CASKPADRETQYF,TGTGCCAGTAAGCCCGCGGACCGAGAGACCCAGTACTTC
-,12,TRBV7-2,-,TRBJ2-7,CASSSGNYEQYF,TGTGCCAGCAGCTCAGGCAACTACGAGCAGTACTTC
TRBD1,14,TRBV10-1,few,TRBJ1-2,CARRPGGTSSGYTF,TGCGCCAGAAGGCCAGGGGGTACTTCATCTGGCTACACCTTC
TRBD1,15,TRBV2,few,TRBJ1-2,CASSELGTGRGGYTF,TGTGCCAGCAGCGAGCTTGGGACAGGGCGGGGTGGCTACACCTTC
TRBD1,14,TRBV3-1,-,TRBJ1-1,CASSQGQRNTEAFF,TGTGCCAGCAGCCAGGGACAGAGAAACACTGAAGCTTTCTTT
TRBD2,18,TRBV7-8,-,TRBJ2-3,CASSSGLAGEIGTDTQYF,TGTGCCAGCAGCTCTGGACTAGCGGGAGAAATTGGCACAGATACGCAGTATTTT
-,13,TRBV20-1,-,TRBJ2-2,CSARDWGAGELFF,TGCAGTGCTAGAGATTGGGGGGCCGGGGAGCTGTTTTTT
TRBD2,18,TRBV6-2/TRBV6-3,-,TRBJ2-7,CASSTITGLAGTIYEQYF,TGTGCCAGCAGTACCATAACCGGACTAGCGGGAACGATCTACGAGCAGTACTTC
-,13,TRBV27,few,TRBJ1-5,CASSFGPNQPQHF,TGTGCCAGCAGTTTCGGCCCCAATCAGCCCCAGCATTTT
TRBD1,15,TRBV18,-,TRBJ2-7,CASSVPGQGGVEQYF,TGTGCCAGCTCAGTCCCCGGACAGGGGGGGGTCGAGCAGTACTTC
TRBD2,15,TRBV10-3,-,TRBJ2-7,CAIRAEGGGTYEQYF,TGTGCCATCCGGGCGGAGGGCGGGGGGACCTACGAGCAGTACTTC
-,17,TRBV28,few,TRBJ1-5,CASRRLHFRDGNQPQHF,TGTGCCAGCAGACGACTCCATTTCAGGGATGGCAATCAGCCCCAGCATTTT
-,12,TRBV19,-,TRBJ1-6,CASRHEDSPLHF,TGTGCCAGTAGACACGAAGATTCACCCCTCCACTTT
-,14,TRBV27,few,TRBJ1-2,CASSLRSANYGYTF,TGTGCCAGCAGTTTGAGGTCAGCTAACTATGGCTACACCTTC
-,11,TRBV2,-,TRBJ2-5,CASAEMETQYF,TGTGCCTCAGCGGAGATGGAGACCCAGTACTTC
-,14,TRBV2,few,TRBJ1-5,CASSELTSNQPQHF,TGTGCCAGCAGTGAACTAACTAGCAATCAGCCCCAGCATTTT
-,18,TRBV7-6,-,TRBJ1-6,CASSLASPQGRRSSPLHF,TGTGCCAGCAGCTTAGCCTCTCCTCAGGGGAGACGGTCCTCACCCCTCCACTTT
TRBD1,15,TRBV12-3/TRBV12-4,-,TRBJ1-3,CASSFEDRASNTIYF,TGTGCCAGCAGTTTTGAGGACAGGGCATCTAACACCATATATTTT